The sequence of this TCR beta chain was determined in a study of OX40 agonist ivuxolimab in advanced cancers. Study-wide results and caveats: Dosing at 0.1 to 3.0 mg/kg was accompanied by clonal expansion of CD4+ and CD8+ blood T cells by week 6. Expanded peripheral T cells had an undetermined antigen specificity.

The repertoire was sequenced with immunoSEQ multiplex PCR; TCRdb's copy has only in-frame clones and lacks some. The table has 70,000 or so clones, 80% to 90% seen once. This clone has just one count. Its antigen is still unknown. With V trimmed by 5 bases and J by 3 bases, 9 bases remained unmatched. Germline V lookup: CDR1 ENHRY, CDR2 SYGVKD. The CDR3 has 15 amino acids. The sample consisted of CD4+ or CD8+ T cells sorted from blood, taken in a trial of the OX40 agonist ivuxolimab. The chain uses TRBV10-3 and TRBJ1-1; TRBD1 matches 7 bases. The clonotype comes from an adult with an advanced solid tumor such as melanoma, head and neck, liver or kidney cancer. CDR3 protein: CAISPNRQGHTEAFF. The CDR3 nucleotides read TGTGCCATCAGTCCTAATAGACAGGGACACACTGAAGCTTTCTTT.